One and the same sample provided the 16 T cell receptor beta chains below, sequenced in a study of T cell repertoires in cytomegalovirus infection. A single record per CDR3 protein comes from TCRdb applying MiXCR to the reads. The sample gives over 150,000 distinct CDR3 sequences, approximately 18% of which show up once; approximately 25% is in the top ten. Sample: CD8+ T cells from PBMCs. The source is a human donor in good health (CMV status not recorded). Some clones in this sample may be carry-over from other donors' samples.

This chain connects TRBV7-9 to TRBJ1-1; D perhaps matches TRBD1 (5 bases). V lost 5 bases and J 0 bases, leaving 13 bases between the germline ends. The CDR3 loop spans 15 amino acids. Germline loops: CDR1 SEHNR, CDR2 FQNEAQ (reference sequence). The CDR3 DNA follows: TGTGCCAGCAGCCTTCCGGGACGAATGAACACTGAAGCTTTCTTT. This sequence encodes CASSLPGRMNTEAFF.

This chain joins TRBV28 and TRBJ2-3, with TRBD2 matching 9 bases. The CDR3 is made up of 15 amino acids. The ends lost 6 bases at V and 5 bases at J; junction bases unmatched: 9. Germline-derived CDR1 and CDR2 are MDHEN and SYDVKM. For the CDR3, the DNA is TGTGCCAGCAGGGGAGGCGGGGGGGCCTTAGATACGCAGTATTTT. It specifies CASRGGGGALDTQYF.

The rearrangement joins TRBV29-1 to TRBJ1-1; D is possibly TRBD1 (5 bases). CDR3 size: 12 residues. The germline CDR1 and CDR2 sequences are SQVTM and ANQGSEA. Trimming took off 4 bases at V and 7 bases at J, with 13 bases between the two ends. The CDR3 here is CSVGGDRGEAFF. The CDR3 nucleotides read TGCAGCGTTGGGGGGGATCGGGGTGAAGCTTTCTTT.

This clonotype was found many times. The rearrangement links TRBV7-2 to TRBJ1-6; 9 nucleotides match TRBD1. From germline, CDR1 is SGHTA and CDR2 FQGNSA. The CDR3 runs to 16 residues. The trim removed 6 bases at V and 10 bases at J, leaving 13 bases unmatched. This CDR3 is CASSFGQGSLRSPLHF. The CDR3 DNA sequence: TGTGCCAGCAGTTTTGGACAGGGGTCCTTGAGGTCACCCCTCCACTTT.

This clonotype was counted only a few times. The chain joins TRBV7-2 to TRBJ2-2; 9 nucleotides match TRBD1. V gave up 5 bases and J gave up 3 bases; unmatched junction bases: 13. The CDR3 spans 18 residues. Looked up from germline, CDR1 is SGHTA and CDR2 is FQGNSA. CDR3 DNA: TGTGCCAGCAGCGCACCGGGACAGGGTGAAGTTGACACCGGGGAGCTGTTTTTT. It translates to CASSAPGQGEVDTGELFF.

The genes are TRBV15 and TRBJ2-1; D not resolved. This CDR3 contains 14 residues. V was cut by 3 bases and J by 2 bases, with 8 bases left in between. Germline CDR1 reads LNHNV; CDR2 reads YYDKDF (reference sequence). The CDR3 loop is CATSRDGTYNEQFF. The CDR3 DNA sequence: TGTGCCACCAGCAGGGACGGCACCTACAATGAGCAGTTCTTC.

This clonotype has only a few counts. The chain couples TRBV6-5 to TRBJ2-7; D unresolved. The germline V gene encodes CDR1 MNHEY and CDR2 SVGAGI. The V gene lost 2 bases and the J gene lost 5 bases, with 13 bases spanning the gap. The CDR3 loop spans 14 amino acids. The CDR3 nucleotides are TGTGCCAGCAGTTACCTCGGAATCCCGGACGAGCAGTACTTC. This codes for CASSYLGIPDEQYF.

In this sample, this clonotype turned up a few times. The chain's CDR3 is CASSHGTHGYTF. The CDR3 DNA is TGCGCCAGCAGCCATGGGACCCACGGCTACACCTTC. This rearrangement joins TRBV4-1 to TRBJ1-2, with D maybe TRBD1 (5 bases). Germline V lookup: CDR1 MGHRA, CDR2 YSYEKL. The germline V and J ends were trimmed by 3 bases and 8 bases, with 10 bases remaining between them. This CDR3 is 12 amino acids long.

This clonotype was observed at least ten times. The chain carries TRBV7-6 and TRBJ2-7; D is undetermined. Germline-derived CDR1 and CDR2 are SGHVS and FNYEAQ. This CDR3 is built from 16 residues. V lost 0 bases and J lost 2, with 14 bases in between. CDR3 sequence reads: CASSLAARRSPYEQYF. Written as DNA, the CDR3 is TGTGCCAGCAGCTTAGCGGCCAGAAGGAGCCCCTACGAGCAGTACTTC.

The chain links TRBV20-1 to TRBJ1-1; a possible D gene is TRBD1 (5 bases). The CDR3 has 12 residues. Germline V gives CDR1 DFQATT, CDR2 SNEGSKA (reference sequence). With 5 bases removed from V and 7 bases from J, the gap between germline ends came to 14 bases. The CDR3 loop reads CSAAGGYSEAFF. CDR3 nucleotides: TGCAGTGCTGCCGGGGGATACAGTGAAGCTTTCTTT.

The chain is built from TRBV4-2 and TRBJ2-7; 9 nucleotides match TRBD1. V lost 4 bases, J lost 5 bases, and 9 bases stayed unmatched. The CDR3 sequence is 15 residues long. Germline assignment: CDR1 LGHNA and CDR2 YNFKEQ. CDR3 region: CASSPTGTGIDEQYF. The DNA for the CDR3 is TGTGCCAGCAGCCCTACCGGGACAGGGATAGACGAGCAGTACTTC.

In its sample, this clonotype was seen many times. The CDR3 region has the DNA TGTGCCAGCAGCCCTTGGACAGGGGGGGTAGAGACCCAGTACTTC. Its protein is CASSPWTGGVETQYF. The V and J genes are TRBV7-2 and TRBJ2-5, with 10 bases that match TRBD1. J lost 4 bases, V lost 5 bases, and 7 bases had no gene match. The CDR3 totals 15 residues. Germline-derived CDR1 and CDR2 are SGHTA and FQGNSA.

The chain carries TRBV20-1 and TRBJ2-7; 10 bases line up with TRBD1. The CDR3 extends over 14 amino acids. J lost 2 bases, V lost 6 bases, and 7 bases had no gene match. In germline, CDR1 is DFQATT, CDR2 SNEGSKA (reference sequence). As DNA, the CDR3 is TGCAGTGCGGAGGGACAGGGGATTCCCTACGAGCAGTACTTC. Amino acids: CSAEGQGIPYEQYF.

This sequence joins TRBV2 and TRBJ1-3; no firm D call. The CDR3 has 16 amino acids. Germline CDR1 is SNHLY and CDR2 is FYNNEI. V was pared by 5 bases and J by 0 bases, with 14 bases between. This chain's CDR3 is CASSKGPTYSGNTIYF. The CDR3 DNA follows: TGTGCCAGCAGTAAGGGCCCGACTTACTCTGGAAACACCATATATTTT.

This clonotype has just a few counts. V is TRBV2 and J is TRBJ1-2; D is unclear. Germline V gene lookup returns CDR1 SNHLY and CDR2 FYNNEI. V was shortened by 3 bases and J by 5 bases, with 10 bases between the two germline ends. CDR3 size: 13 residues. This CDR3 reads CASSEGEQYGYTF. The CDR3 nucleotides read TGTGCCAGCAGTGAGGGTGAACAGTATGGCTACACCTTC.

The V and J genes are TRBV7-2 and TRBJ1-1; D gene ambiguous. Germline V gene data show CDR1 as SGHTA and CDR2 as FQGNSA. V was shortened by 6 bases and J by 6 bases, with 11 bases between the two germline ends. This CDR3 region has 12 residues. The DNA of the CDR3 is TGTGCCAGCAGGGGAAGGAGGGCTGAAGCTTTCTTT. Its translation: CASRGRRAEAFF.